This T cell receptor (beta chain) was identified in a study of beta chain features in type 1 diabetes. Study-level points and caveats: Shorter TCRB CDR3s, moderately but significantly so, were found in Type 1 diabetes patients in all four CD4+ subsets. A potential PCR bias toward shorter templates would be equal in patient and control samples.

The entirety of the isolated RNA underwent reverse transcription, so expressed TCRB transcripts were sequenced. This table comes from immunoSEQ multiplex PCR, and its TCRdb copy is limited to in-frame clones, with some not included. This table has approximately 150,000 clones, about an eighth appearing once. V shed 4 bases and J shed 3 bases, with 13 bases lying between them. CDR3 length: 14 residues. Germline V gene sequence: CDR1 SGHNT, CDR2 YYREEE (reference sequence). Stem cell-like memory, regulatory, central memory and naive CD4+ cells were sorted via CD45RO/CCR7/CD25/CD127/CD95/CD27. About this clone: Its antigen is currently unknown.

V and J are TRBV5-4 and TRBJ1-1; D not certain. This TCR came from a man aged 18 to 30 with type 1 diabetes. The sample taken for sequencing was central memory CD4+ T cells from blood. The CDR3 DNA follows: TGTGCCAGCAGCCTACAGAATGCATACACTGAAGCTTTCTTT. As protein: CASSLQNAYTEAFF.